The source of this T cell receptor beta chain is a study of Ad26.COV2.S vaccination and SARS-CoV-2 variants. Study findings and constraints: Responses of spike-specific T cells (both CD8+ and CD4+) reportedly showed substantial breadth after vaccination.

TCRdb keeps only in-frame clones here, not all; method: immunoSEQ multiplex PCR. Of approximately 90,000 clones in the sample, approximately 82% are singletons; the top ten hold more than 15%. This clone was seen a single time. The antigen is unknown. Germline lookup yields CDR1 SGHTA and CDR2 FQGNSA. The CDR3 is made up of 15 amino acids. Losses at the gene ends were 4 bases for V and 4 bases for J; bases not matched to a gene: 7. The material sequenced was peripheral blood, taken after recovery from COVID-19. The chain carries TRBV7-2 and TRBJ1-5; TRBD1 aligns across 7 bases. The source is a human donor who had recovered from COVID-19. This chain's CDR3 is CASSSPRQGNQPQHF. DNA of the CDR3: TGTGCCAGCAGCTCCCCCCGACAGGGAAATCAGCCCCAGCATTTT.